A selection of T cell receptor beta chains follows, all from one sample in a study of blood T cell repertoires in COVID-19. The method was immunoSEQ multiplex PCR; TCRdb's version includes in-frame clones alone and lacks a portion of them. The data hold around 130,000 clones, with roughly nine tenths observed a single time. Sequencing used peripheral blood. All receptors come from a man in his sixties with COVID-19, enrolled during active disease. The CDR3 runs from the conserved cysteine through the conserved F or W.

len | j_gene | v_gene | CDR3aa
14 | TRBJ2-7 | TRBV14 | CASSPGQGAYEQYF
15 | TRBJ1-2 | TRBV6-2/TRBV6-3 | CASSYSTGITYGYTF
15 | TRBJ2-1 | TRBV7-3 | CASSPLAGGYNEQFF
14 | TRBJ2-5 | TRBV2 | CASSVQRSEETQYF
19 | TRBJ1-3 | TRBV2 | CASRPGTGRSASSGNTIYF
13 | TRBJ2-3 | TRBV2 | CASSELGIDTQYF
14 | TRBJ1-4 | TRBV5-1 | CASSGGQGDEKLFF
10 | TRBJ2-4 | TRBV20-1 | CSARTGSVYF
16 | TRBJ2-5 | TRBV27 | CASSPWTGASQETQYF
17 | TRBJ2-6 | TRBV28 | CASSYPGQGTGANVLTF
14 | TRBJ2-1 | TRBV5-1 | CASSLGREFNEQFF
14 | TRBJ2-7 | TRBV30 | CAWSWDRGTYEQYF
14 | TRBJ1-6 | TRBV2 | CASSRTGPESPLHF
17 | TRBJ1-2 | TRBV9 | CASSTLDRGRSNYGYTF
14 | TRBJ2-2 | TRBV11-3 | CASRRTGGPGELFF